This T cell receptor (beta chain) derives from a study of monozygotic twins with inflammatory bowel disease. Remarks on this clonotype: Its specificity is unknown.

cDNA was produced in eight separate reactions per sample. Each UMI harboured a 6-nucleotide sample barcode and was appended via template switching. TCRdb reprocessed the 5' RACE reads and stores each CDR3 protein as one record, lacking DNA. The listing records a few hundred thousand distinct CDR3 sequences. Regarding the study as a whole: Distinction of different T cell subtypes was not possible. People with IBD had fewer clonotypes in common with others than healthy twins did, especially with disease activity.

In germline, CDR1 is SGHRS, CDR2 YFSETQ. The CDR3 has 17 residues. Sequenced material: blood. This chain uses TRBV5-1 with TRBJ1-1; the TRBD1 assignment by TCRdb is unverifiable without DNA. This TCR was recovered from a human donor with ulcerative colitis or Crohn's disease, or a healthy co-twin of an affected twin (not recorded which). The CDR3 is CASSLGGTGTMNTEAFF. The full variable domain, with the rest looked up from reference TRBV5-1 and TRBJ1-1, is KAGVTQTPRYLIKTRGQQVTLSCSPISGHRSVSWYQQTPGQGLQFLFEYFSETQRNKGNFPGRFSGRQFSNSRSEMNVSTLELGDSALYLCASSLGGTGTMNTEAFFGQGTRLTVV.